A single sample gave rise to the 11 T cell receptor beta chains below, sequenced in a study of T cells in localized non-small cell lung cancer. Some clones are missing from TCRdb's copy, which holds only in-frame ones; the method was immunoSEQ multiplex PCR. The table includes 61,000 or so clones, 70% to 90% detected once. The sequenced sample was peripheral blood, obtained before any cancer treatment. These TCRs come from a woman aged 40-70 years with stage I lung adenocarcinoma.

The chain carries TRBV6-1 and TRBJ2-7, with D possibly TRBD1 on 5 matching bases. The CDR3 contains 15 residues. The V end lost 2 bases, the J end lost 0 bases, and 11 bases lay between the germline ends. The germline V gene encodes CDR1 MNHNS and CDR2 SASEGT. The DNA for the CDR3 is TGTGCCAGCAGTGAATGGACACAGGACTCCTACGAGCAGTACTTC. As protein: CASSEWTQDSYEQYF.

This chain connects TRBV9 to TRBJ2-7, with a weak D call TRBD2 (6 bases). CDR1 and CDR2 (germline): SGDLS, YYNGEE. This CDR3 comprises 13 residues. V was trimmed by 5 bases and J by 5 bases, leaving 14 bases between them. The CDR3 sequence: CASSGVRGHEQYF. DNA of the CDR3: TGTGCCAGCAGTGGTGTGCGGGGCCACGAGCAGTACTTC.

This clone has more than one count but fewer than ten. The rearrangement joins TRBV7-2 to TRBJ1-2; no clear D. The CDR3 loop spans 14 amino acids. The germline gives CDR1 SGHTA, CDR2 FQGNSA. The V gene lost 2 bases and the J gene lost 8 bases, with 15 bases spanning the gap. CDR3 protein: CASSLTGNPIGYTF. In nucleotides, the CDR3 is TGTGCCAGCAGCTTAACGGGGAACCCTATAGGCTACACCTTC.

This chain links TRBV29-1 with TRBJ2-5, with 12 bases fitting TRBD2. This CDR3 contains 14 residues. V lost 6 bases and J lost 5; bases outside the gene matches: 7. From germline, CDR1 is SQVTM and CDR2 ANQGSEA. The CDR3 is CSVSLAGGPETQYF. The CDR3 nucleotides are TGCAGCGTCTCCCTAGCGGGGGGGCCTGAGACCCAGTACTTC.

The rearrangement uses TRBV7-6 and TRBJ1-1, with a possible D match to TRBD1 (6 bases). The V gene's germline CDR1 is SGHVS and CDR2 FNYEAQ. The CDR3 is made up of 12 amino acids. The V end lost 3 bases, the J end lost 8 bases, and 10 bases lay between the germline ends. The CDR3 loop reads CASSLRGREAFF. CDR3 nucleotide sequence: TGTGCCAGCAGCTTGAGGGGGAGGGAAGCTTTCTTT.

As for this clone: The junction shows a germline mismatch at one end, possibly a read error. The chain joins TRBV7-7 to TRBJ2-5; a possible D gene is TRBD1 (6 bases). The CDR3 has 14 residues. Germline V gene sequence: CDR1 SSHAT, CDR2 FNYEAQ (reference sequence). CDR3 protein: CASSLGQHQETQYF. CDR3 sequence (DNA): TGTGCTAGCAGCTTAGGACAGCACCAAGAGACCCAGTACTTC.

Notes on this clone: The sample has other DNA sequences that encode this CDR3 too. This chain connects TRBV5-1 to TRBJ1-1; TRBD1 aligns across 7 bases. Trimming cost V 0 bases and J 5 bases; bases outside gene matches: 4. The CDR3 extends over 14 amino acids. The germline V gene encodes CDR1 SGHRS and CDR2 YFSETQ. The CDR3 nucleotides read TGCGCCAGCAGCTTGGAAGGGGGCCGAACTGAAGCTTTCTTT. Translating it yields CASSLEGGRTEAFF.

The chain employs TRBV13 and TRBJ2-3, with 12 positions matching TRBD1. V lost 5 bases to trimming and J lost 8 bases; unmatched junction nucleotides: 8. The CDR3 is 15 residues long. The V gene's germline CDR1 is PRHDT and CDR2 FYEKMQ (reference sequence). CDR3 in amino acids: CASSLGTGGGRTQYF. The CDR3 DNA follows: TGTGCCAGCAGCCTTGGGACAGGGGGCGGTCGTACGCAGTATTTT.

The J gene is TRBJ1-5, the V gene TRBV9; no clear D gene. The CDR3 consists of 15 residues. Deletions cut 0 bases from V and 0 bases from J, with 7 bases between. Germline CDR1 and CDR2: SGDLS and YYNGEE. As DNA, the CDR3 is TGTGCCAGCAGCGTAGGGGTAACTAGCAATCAGCCCCAGCATTTT. It encodes CASSVGVTSNQPQHF.

J is TRBJ1-1 and V is TRBV12-5; D uncertain. The V end was cut by 1 base, the J end by 7 bases, with 13 bases between. Germline lookup yields CDR1 LGHNT and CDR2 FRNRAP. The length of the CDR3 is 14 residues. The CDR3 DNA reads TGTGCTAGTGGTTTGGCGTGGGCTGGATTTGAAGCTTTCTTT. It specifies CASGLAWAGFEAFF.

The rearrangement links TRBV6-5 to TRBJ1-5; the match to TRBD1 covers 7 bases. The J segment lost 3 bases and the V segment lost 4 bases, leaving 9 bases of the junction unmatched. The CDR3 runs 16 residues. The V gene's germline CDR1 is MNHEY and CDR2 SVGAGI. In DNA form, the CDR3 reads TGTGCCAGCAGTTCTCATAACAGGGGATACAATCAGCCCCAGCATTTT. This codes for CASSSHNRGYNQPQHF.